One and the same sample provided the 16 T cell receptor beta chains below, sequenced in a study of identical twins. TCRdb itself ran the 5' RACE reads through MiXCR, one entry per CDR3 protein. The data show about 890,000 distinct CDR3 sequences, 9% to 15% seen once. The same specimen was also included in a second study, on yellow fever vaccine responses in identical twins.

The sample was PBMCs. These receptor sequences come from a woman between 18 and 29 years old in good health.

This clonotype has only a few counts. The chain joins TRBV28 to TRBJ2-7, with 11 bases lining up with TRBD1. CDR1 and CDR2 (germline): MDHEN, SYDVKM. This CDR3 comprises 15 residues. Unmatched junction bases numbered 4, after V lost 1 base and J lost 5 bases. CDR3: CASSLFGQGAHEQYV. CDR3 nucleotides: TGTGCCAGCAGTTTATTCGGACAGGGGGCACACGAGCAGTACGTC.

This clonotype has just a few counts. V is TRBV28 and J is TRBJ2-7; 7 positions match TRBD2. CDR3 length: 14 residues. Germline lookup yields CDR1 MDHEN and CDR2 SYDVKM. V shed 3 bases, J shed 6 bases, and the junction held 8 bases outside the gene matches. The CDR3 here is CASSFGRGLPEQYV. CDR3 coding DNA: TGTGCCAGCAGTTTTGGGCGGGGGTTGCCCGAGCAGTACGTC.

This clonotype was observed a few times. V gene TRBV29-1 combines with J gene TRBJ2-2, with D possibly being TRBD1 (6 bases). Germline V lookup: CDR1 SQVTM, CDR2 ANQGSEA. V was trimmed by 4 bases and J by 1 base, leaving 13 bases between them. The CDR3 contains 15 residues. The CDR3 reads CSVGWAGENTGELFF. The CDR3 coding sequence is TGCAGCGTTGGATGGGCAGGGGAGAACACCGGGGAGCTGTTTTTT.

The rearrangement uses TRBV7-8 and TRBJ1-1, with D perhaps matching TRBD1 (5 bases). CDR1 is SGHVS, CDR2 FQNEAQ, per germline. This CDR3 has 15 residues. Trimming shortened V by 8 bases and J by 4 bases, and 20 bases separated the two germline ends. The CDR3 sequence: CASGALMGVGTEAFF. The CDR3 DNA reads TGTGCCAGCGGTGCTTTGATGGGGGTTGGCACTGAAGCTTTCTTT.

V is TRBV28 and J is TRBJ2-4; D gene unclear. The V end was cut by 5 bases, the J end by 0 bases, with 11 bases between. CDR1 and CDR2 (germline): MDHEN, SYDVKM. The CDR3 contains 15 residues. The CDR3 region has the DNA TGTGCCAGCAGTCCTCTAGGGATAGCCAAAAACATTCAGTACTTC. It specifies CASSPLGIAKNIQYF. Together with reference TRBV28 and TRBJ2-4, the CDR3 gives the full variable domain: DVKVTQSSRYLVKRTGEKVFLECVQDMDHENMFWYRQDPGLGLRLIYFSYDVKMKEKGDIPEGYSVSREKKERFSLILESASTNQTSMYLCASSPLGIAKNIQYFGAGTRLSVL.

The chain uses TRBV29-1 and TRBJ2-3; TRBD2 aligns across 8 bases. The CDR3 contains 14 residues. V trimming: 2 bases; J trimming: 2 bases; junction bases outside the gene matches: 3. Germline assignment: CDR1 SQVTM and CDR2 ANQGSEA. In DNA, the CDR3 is TGCAGCGTTGAAAAGCGGGGGAACACAGATACGCAGTATTTT. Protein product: CSVEKRGNTDTQYF.

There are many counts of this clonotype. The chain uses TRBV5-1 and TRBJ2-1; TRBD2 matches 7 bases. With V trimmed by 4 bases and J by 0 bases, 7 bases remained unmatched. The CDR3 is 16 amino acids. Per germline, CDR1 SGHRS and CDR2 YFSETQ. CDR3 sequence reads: CASSRLGGSSYNEQFF. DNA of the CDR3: TGCGCCAGCAGCCGGCTCGGGGGGAGCTCCTACAATGAGCAGTTCTTC.

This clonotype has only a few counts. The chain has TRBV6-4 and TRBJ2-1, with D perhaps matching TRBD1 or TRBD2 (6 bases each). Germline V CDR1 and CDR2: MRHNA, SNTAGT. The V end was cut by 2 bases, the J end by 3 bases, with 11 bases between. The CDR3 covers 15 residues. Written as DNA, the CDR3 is TGTGCCAGCAGTGACACGGGGGCTGGCTACAATGAGCAGTTCTTC. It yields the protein CASSDTGAGYNEQFF.

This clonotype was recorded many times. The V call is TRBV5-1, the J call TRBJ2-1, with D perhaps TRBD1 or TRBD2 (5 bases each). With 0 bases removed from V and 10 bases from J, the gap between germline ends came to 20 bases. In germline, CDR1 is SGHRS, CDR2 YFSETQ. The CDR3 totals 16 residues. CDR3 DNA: TGCGCCAGCAGCTTGGCTTCCCTAAGAGGGGCAGTAGAGCAGTTCTTC. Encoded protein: CASSLASLRGAVEQFF. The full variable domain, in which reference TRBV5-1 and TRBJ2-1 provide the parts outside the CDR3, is KAGVTQTPRYLIKTRGQQVTLSCSPISGHRSVSWYQQTPGQGLQFLFEYFSETQRNKGNFPGRFSGRQFSNSRSEMNVSTLELGDSALYLCASSLASLRGAVEQFFGPGTRLTVL.

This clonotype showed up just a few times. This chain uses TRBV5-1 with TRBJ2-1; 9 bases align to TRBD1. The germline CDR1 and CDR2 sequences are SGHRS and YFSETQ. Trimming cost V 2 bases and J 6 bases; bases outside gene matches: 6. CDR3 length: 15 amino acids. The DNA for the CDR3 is TGCGCCAGCAGCTTACAGGGGGCGTCGCTCAATGAGCAGTTCTTC. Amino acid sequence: CASSLQGASLNEQFF. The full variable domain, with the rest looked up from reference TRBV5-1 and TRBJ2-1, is KAGVTQTPRYLIKTRGQQVTLSCSPISGHRSVSWYQQTPGQGLQFLFEYFSETQRNKGNFPGRFSGRQFSNSRSEMNVSTLELGDSALYLCASSLQGASLNEQFFGPGTRLTVL.

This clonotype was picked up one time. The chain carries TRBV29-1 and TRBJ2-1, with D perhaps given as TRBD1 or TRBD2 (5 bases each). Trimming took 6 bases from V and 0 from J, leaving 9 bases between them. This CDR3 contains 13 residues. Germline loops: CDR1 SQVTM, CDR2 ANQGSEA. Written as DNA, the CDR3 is TGCAGCGTGCCAGGGAGCTCCTACAATGAGCAGTTCTTC. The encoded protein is CSVPGSSYNEQFF.

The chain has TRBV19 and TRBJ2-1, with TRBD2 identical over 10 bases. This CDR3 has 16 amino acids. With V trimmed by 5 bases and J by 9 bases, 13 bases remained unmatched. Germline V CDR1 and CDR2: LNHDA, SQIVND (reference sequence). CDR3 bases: TGTGCCAGTAGTCCTCGAGGTAGCGGGGGGCCGGTTGAGCAGTTCTTC. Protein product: CASSPRGSGGPVEQFF.

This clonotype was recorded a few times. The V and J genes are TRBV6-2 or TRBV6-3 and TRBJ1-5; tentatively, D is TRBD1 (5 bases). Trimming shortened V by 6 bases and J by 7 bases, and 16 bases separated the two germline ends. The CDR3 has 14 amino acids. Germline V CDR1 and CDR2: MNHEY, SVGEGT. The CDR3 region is CASSRPWGSQPQHF. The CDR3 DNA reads TGTGCCAGCAGCCGGCCTTGGGGGAGCCAGCCCCAGCATTTT.

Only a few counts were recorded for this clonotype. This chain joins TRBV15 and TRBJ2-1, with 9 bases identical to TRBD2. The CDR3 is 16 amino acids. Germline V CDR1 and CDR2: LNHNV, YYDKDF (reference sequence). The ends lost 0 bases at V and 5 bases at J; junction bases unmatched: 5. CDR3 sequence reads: CATSRDRASGNNEQFF. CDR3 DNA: TGTGCCACCAGCAGAGATCGGGCTAGCGGGAACAATGAGCAGTTCTTC.

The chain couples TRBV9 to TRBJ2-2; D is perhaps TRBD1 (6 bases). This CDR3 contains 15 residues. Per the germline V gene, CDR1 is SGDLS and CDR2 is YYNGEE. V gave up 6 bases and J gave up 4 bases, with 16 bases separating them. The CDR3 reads CASTPTTGATGELFF. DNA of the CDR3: TGTGCCAGCACCCCGACGACAGGTGCCACCGGGGAGCTGTTTTTT.

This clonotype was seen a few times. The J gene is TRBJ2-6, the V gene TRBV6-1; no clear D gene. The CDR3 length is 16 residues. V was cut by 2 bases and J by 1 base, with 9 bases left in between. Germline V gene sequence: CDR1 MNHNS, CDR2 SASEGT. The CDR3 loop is CASSERAPSGANVLTF. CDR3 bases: TGTGCCAGCAGTGAAAGGGCTCCATCTGGGGCCAACGTCCTGACTTTC.